There are a few counts of the clone carrying this TCR beta chain. Its matching antigen is unknown. Then a second PCR, running about 6 to 12 cycles, was carried out with a sample-barcoded 5' primer and a J-beta primer mix. Each cDNA molecule carried a tag from a template-switch adaptor that contained 12 random nucleotides. TCRdb called the 5' RACE reads again in MiXCR, with one record for every CDR3 protein. The sample has roughly 1,800,000 distinct CDR3 sequences, about 49% seen once. The sample belongs to a study of blood T cells in healthy people across ages. Study conclusions and caveats: Reliance upon unsorted PBMCs precluded definitive naive versus antigen-experienced comparison. Older individuals had lower TCR beta diversity per million T cells (the decline was roughly linear). Diversity estimates drawn from one million T cells were deemed underestimates.

This CDR3 contains 15 residues. CDR1 is SGHTA, CDR2 FQGNSA, per germline. The V gene end was trimmed by 4 bases and the J gene end by 0 bases; junction bases not matched to a gene: 4. This chain connects TRBV7-2 to TRBJ2-7; 9 positions match TRBD2. This clonotype was sampled from a woman in her 40s in good health. Sequenced material: blood. Written as DNA, the CDR3 is TGTGCCAGCAGCTCACGGACTAGCGACTCCTACGAGCAGTACTTC. Amino acid sequence: CASSSRTSDSYEQYF.